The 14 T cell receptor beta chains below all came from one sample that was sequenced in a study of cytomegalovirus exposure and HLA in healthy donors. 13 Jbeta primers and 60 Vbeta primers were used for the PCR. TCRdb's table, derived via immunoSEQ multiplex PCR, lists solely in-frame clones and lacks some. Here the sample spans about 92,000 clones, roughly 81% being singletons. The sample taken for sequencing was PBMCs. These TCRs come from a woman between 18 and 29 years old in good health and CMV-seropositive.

CDR3 loop: CASSYSTSGSFYEQYF. CDR3 DNA: TGTGCCAGCAGTTACTCGACTAGCGGGAGTTTCTACGAGCAGTACTTC. The chain employs TRBV6-5 and TRBJ2-7; 12 positions agree with TRBD2. CDR3 size: 16 residues. CDR1 is MNHEY, CDR2 SVGAGI, per germline. Trimming removed 0 bases from V and 3 bases from J; junction bases left unmatched: 3.

The CDR3 protein is CASSQEGLVGGDSYEQYF. The CDR3 coding sequence is TGCGCCAGCAGCCAAGAAGGCCTAGTGGGCGGGGACTCCTACGAGCAGTACTTC. The V gene is TRBV4-1, the J gene TRBJ2-7, with D possibly matching TRBD2 (6 bases). This CDR3 region has 18 residues. V was pared by 0 bases and J by 0 bases, with 18 bases between. Germline assignment: CDR1 MGHRA and CDR2 YSYEKL.

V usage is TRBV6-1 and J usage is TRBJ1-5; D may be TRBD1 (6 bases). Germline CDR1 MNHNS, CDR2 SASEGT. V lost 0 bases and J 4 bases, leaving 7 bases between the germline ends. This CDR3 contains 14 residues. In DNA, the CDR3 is TGTGCCAGCAGTGAAGCGGACAGAAATCAGCCCCAGCATTTT. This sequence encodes CASSEADRNQPQHF.

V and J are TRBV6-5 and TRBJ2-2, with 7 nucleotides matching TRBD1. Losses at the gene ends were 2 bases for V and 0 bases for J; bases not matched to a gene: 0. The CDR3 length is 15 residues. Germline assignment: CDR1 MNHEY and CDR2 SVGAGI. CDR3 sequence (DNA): TGTGCCAGCAGTTACCAGGGGGCGAACACCGGGGAGCTGTTTTTT. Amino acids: CASSYQGANTGELFF.

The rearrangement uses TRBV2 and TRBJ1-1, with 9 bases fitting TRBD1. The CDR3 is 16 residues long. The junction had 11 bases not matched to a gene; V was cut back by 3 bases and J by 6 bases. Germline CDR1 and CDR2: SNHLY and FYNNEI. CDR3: CASSDPVIQGASEAFF. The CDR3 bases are TGTGCCAGCAGTGATCCCGTAATACAGGGGGCCTCTGAAGCTTTCTTT.

As DNA, the CDR3 is TGTGCCAGCAGTTACCAGGCCTCTGGAAACACCATATATTTT. It encodes CASSYQASGNTIYF. This chain links TRBV6-5 with TRBJ1-3, with D unclear. Germline CDR1 MNHEY, CDR2 SVGAGI. The CDR3 spans 14 residues. The V end lost 2 bases, the J end lost 0 bases, and 5 bases lay between the germline ends.

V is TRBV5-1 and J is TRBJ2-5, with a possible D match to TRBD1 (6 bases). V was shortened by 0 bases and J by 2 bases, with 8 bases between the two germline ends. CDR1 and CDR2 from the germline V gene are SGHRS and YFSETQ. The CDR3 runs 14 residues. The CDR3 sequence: CASSLGQAQETQYF. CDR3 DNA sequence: TGCGCCAGCAGCTTGGGACAGGCTCAAGAGACCCAGTACTTC.

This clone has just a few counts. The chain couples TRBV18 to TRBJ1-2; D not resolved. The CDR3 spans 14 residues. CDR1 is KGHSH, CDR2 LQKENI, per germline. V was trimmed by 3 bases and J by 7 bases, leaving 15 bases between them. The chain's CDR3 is CASSPGPRDAGYTF. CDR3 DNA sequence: TGTGCCAGCTCACCTGGGCCCCGGGATGCTGGCTACACCTTC.

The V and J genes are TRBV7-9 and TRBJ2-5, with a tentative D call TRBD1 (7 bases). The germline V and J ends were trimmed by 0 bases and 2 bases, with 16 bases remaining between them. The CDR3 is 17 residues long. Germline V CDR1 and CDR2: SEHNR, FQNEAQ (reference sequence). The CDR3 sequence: CASSLAVGRGAQETQYF. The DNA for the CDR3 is TGTGCCAGCAGCTTAGCGGTAGGCAGGGGGGCTCAAGAGACCCAGTACTTC.

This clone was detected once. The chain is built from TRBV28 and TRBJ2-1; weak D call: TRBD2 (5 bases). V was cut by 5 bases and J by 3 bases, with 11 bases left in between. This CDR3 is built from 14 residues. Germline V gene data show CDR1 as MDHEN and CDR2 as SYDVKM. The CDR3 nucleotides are TGTGCCAGCAGTAGCGGTTCTTACTACAATGAGCAGTTCTTC. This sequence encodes CASSSGSYYNEQFF. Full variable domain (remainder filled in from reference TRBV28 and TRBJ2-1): DVKVTQSSRYLVKRTGEKVFLECVQDMDHENMFWYRQDPGLGLRLIYFSYDVKMKEKGDIPEGYSVSREKKERFSLILESASTNQTSMYLCASSSGSYYNEQFFGPGTRLTVL.

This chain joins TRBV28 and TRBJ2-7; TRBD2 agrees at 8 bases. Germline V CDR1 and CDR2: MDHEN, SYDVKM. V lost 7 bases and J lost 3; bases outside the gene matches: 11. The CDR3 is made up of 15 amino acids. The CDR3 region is CASTSRREVGYEQYF. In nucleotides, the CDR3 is TGTGCCAGCACCTCGAGGCGGGAGGTCGGCTACGAGCAGTACTTC. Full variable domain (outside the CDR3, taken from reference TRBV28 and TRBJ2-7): DVKVTQSSRYLVKRTGEKVFLECVQDMDHENMFWYRQDPGLGLRLIYFSYDVKMKEKGDIPEGYSVSREKKERFSLILESASTNQTSMYLCASTSRREVGYEQYFGPGTRLTVT.

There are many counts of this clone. The CDR3 loop reads CASSEPPQGGSTEAFF. The CDR3 DNA follows: TGTGCCAGCAGTGAACCCCCCCAGGGTGGGTCCACTGAAGCTTTCTTT. The chain has TRBV25-1 and TRBJ1-1, with a weak D call TRBD1 (5 bases). CDR3 length: 16 amino acids. Germline CDR1 and CDR2: MGHDK and SYGVNS. V was shortened by 2 bases and J by 4 bases, with 17 bases between the two germline ends.

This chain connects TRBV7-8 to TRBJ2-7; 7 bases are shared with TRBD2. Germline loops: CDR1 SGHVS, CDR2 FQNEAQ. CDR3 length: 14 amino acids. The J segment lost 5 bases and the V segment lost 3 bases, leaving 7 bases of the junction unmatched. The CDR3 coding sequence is TGTGCCAGCAGCTTCGGCGGGAGAGGGAACGAGCAGTACTTC. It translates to CASSFGGRGNEQYF.

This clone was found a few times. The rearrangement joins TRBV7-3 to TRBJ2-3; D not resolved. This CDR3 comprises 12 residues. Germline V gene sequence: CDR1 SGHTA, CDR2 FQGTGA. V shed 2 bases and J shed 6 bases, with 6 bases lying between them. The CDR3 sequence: CASSLGPDTQYF. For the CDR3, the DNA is TGTGCCAGCAGCTTAGGGCCGGATACGCAGTATTTT.